These T cell receptor beta chains were read from a single sample in a study of OX40 agonist ivuxolimab in advanced cancers. Libraries were prepared by immunoSEQ multiplex PCR; TCRdb keeps only in-frame clonotypes and omits some of them. The sample consists of 85,000 to 120,000 clones, roughly nine tenths of them appearing once. Sequencing was performed on CD4+ or CD8+ T cells sorted from blood, taken in a trial of the OX40 agonist ivuxolimab. These receptors all come from an adult with an advanced solid tumor such as melanoma, head and neck, liver or kidney cancer. CDR3s include the opening cysteine and the closing phenylalanine or tryptophan. Fields, in order: V gene, clone size, J gene, D gene, CDR3 DNA, CDR3 protein. D genes are given only for firm matches. Clone size appears in some rows only: once, few, many, or a class for an expanded clone.

TRBV5-1,few,TRBJ1-5,.,TGCGCCAGCAGCTTGACAGAGGGACAGCCCCAGCATTTT,CASSLTEGQPQHF
TRBV14,.,TRBJ2-3,.,TGTGCCAGCAGCCAAGGGAGAGTCGGCACAGATACGCAGTATTTT,CASSQGRVGTDTQYF
TRBV7-2,.,TRBJ2-7,TRBD1,TGTGCCAGCAGCCTTGGACAGGGGAGGCGCGAGCAGTACTTC,CASSLGQGRREQYF
TRBV2,.,TRBJ2-2,.,TGTGCCAGCAAGCAGGGGCAGAACACCGGGGAGCTGTTTTTT,CASKQGQNTGELFF
TRBV30,.,TRBJ1-4,.,TGTGCCTGGAGTGTACCCGGCCCTCAGGAAAAACTGTTTTTT,CAWSVPGPQEKLFF
TRBV2,.,TRBJ1-2,TRBD1,TGTGCCAGCAGTTCCCGACAGGGGAAAGGTGGTGGCTACACCTTC,CASSSRQGKGGGYTF
TRBV10-2,.,TRBJ2-2,TRBD2,TGCGCCAGCCGCCTAGCGGGGGGCCCGAACACCGGGGAGCTGTTTTTT,CASRLAGGPNTGELFF
TRBV25-1,.,TRBJ1-2,TRBD1,TGTGCCACCGAAAAGGACAGGCCCAACTATGGCTACACCTTC,CATEKDRPNYGYTF
TRBV6-1,.,TRBJ2-7,.,TGTGCCAGCAACGAGGGGCCCTACGAGCAGTACTTC,CASNEGPYEQYF
TRBV6-6,.,TRBJ1-5,.,TGTGCCAGCAGACCCTGGACAGCTCAAGATCAGCCCCAGCATTTT,CASRPWTAQDQPQHF
TRBV7-9,.,TRBJ2-3,.,TGTGCCAGCAGCTTTGCTCGGCACCGCACAGATACGCAGTATTTT,CASSFARHRTDTQYF
TRBV6-1,.,TRBJ1-5,.,TGTGCCAGCAGTCTGCAGGGCCCCGGGCGGCCCCAGCATTTT,CASSLQGPGRPQHF
TRBV11-2,.,TRBJ2-1,.,TGTGCCAGCAGCTTTCGGCTAGCCACGGGGGCCCTATGGCAGTTCTTC,CASSFRLATGALWQFF
TRBV7-9,.,TRBJ1-3,.,TGTGCCAGCAGCCCCCCAGGGGAAGGAAACACCATATATTTT,CASSPPGEGNTIYF
TRBV7-9,.,TRBJ1-3,.,TGTGCCAGCAGGTCGGGCGTCTACTCTGGAAACACCATATATTTT,CASRSGVYSGNTIYF
TRBV11-2,.,TRBJ2-3,TRBD1,TGTGCCAGCAGCTTGGGACAGGCCAGCACAGATACGCAGTATTTT,CASSLGQASTDTQYF
TRBV5-1,.,TRBJ2-5,TRBD2,TGCGCCAGCAGCTTGGCCAACGGACTAGCGGGTTACCAAGAGACCCAGTACTTC,CASSLANGLAGYQETQYF
TRBV28,.,TRBJ2-1,TRBD2,TGTGCCAGCAGTTTATACGGGGGGGGCTACAATGAGCAGTTCTTC,CASSLYGGGYNEQFF
TRBV18,.,TRBJ2-1,.,TGTGCCAGCTCACCACCTGGCACCCAATACAATGAGCAGTTCTTC,CASSPPGTQYNEQFF
TRBV4-2,.,TRBJ2-1,.,TGTGCCAGCAGCCCTTACAATGAGCAGTTCTTC,CASSPYNEQFF
TRBV28,.,TRBJ1-5,.,TGTGCCAGCAGTTCCGGGAGTCAGCCCCAGCATTTT,CASSSGSQPQHF
TRBV10-3,.,TRBJ1-1,TRBD1,TGTGCCATCAGACTGGACAGGGAGTCTGAAGCTTTCTTT,CAIRLDRESEAFF
TRBV10-3,.,TRBJ1-5,.,TGTGCCATCAGTGCCGGACAGAGTTACAATCAGCCCCAGCATTTT,CAISAGQSYNQPQHF
TRBV5-1,.,TRBJ2-7,TRBD1,TGCGCCAGCAGCTGGGTAGGGACAGGGGGCGACGAGCAGTACTTC,CASSWVGTGGDEQYF
TRBV5-4,.,TRBJ2-3,.,TGTGCCAGCAGCTTGGGGGCCAGGCTCCCCGACACAGATACGCAGTATTTT,CASSLGARLPDTDTQYF
TRBV19,.,TRBJ2-3,TRBD2,TGTGCCAGTAGTATCTCTTCTAGCGGGGGGGCCGTAGATACGCAGTATTTT,CASSISSSGGAVDTQYF
TRBV2,.,TRBJ2-3,TRBD2,TGTGCCAGCAGCCTCGGCTGGGGGGGTCTGGCAGATACGCAGTATTTT,CASSLGWGGLADTQYF